A selection of T cell receptor beta chains follows, all from one sample in a study of blood T cell repertoires in COVID-19. Profiling relied on immunoSEQ multiplex PCR, and the TCRdb table lists in-frame clones only, not all of them. The table records fewer than 45,000 clones, just under 85% of them present only once. Sequenced sample: peripheral blood. These receptors originate from a human donor in a cohort sampled during active COVID-19. Both conserved end residues are part of each CDR3. The order of the fields is D gene, J gene, clone size, V gene, CDR3 DNA, CDR3 protein. A D gene is named only where the DNA matches it firmly. Only part of the rows carry a size: once, few, many, or a class if the clone is expanded.

NA TRBJ2-5 NA TRBV7-2 TGTGCCAGCAGCTTAGTGTCATCAGAATGGGAGACCCAGTACTTC CASSLVSSEWETQYF
NA TRBJ1-2 NA TRBV29-1 TGCAGCGTTGATCGTAACACCGGGACTAACTATGGCTACACCTTC CSVDRNTGTNYGYTF
NA TRBJ2-3 NA TRBV6-5 TGTGCCAGCTCTGGACACCTTGACACAGATACGCAGTATTTT CASSGHLDTDTQYF
TRBD2 TRBJ2-2 few TRBV7-9 TGTGCCAGCAGCCGCACTAGCGGGGGGTACACCGGGGAGCTGTTTTTT CASSRTSGGYTGELFF
NA TRBJ1-1 few TRBV5-1 TGCGCCAGCAGCAAGACCGCAGGGTCGGGCACTGAAGCTTTCTTT CASSKTAGSGTEAFF
NA TRBJ2-1 NA TRBV9 TGTGCCAGCAGCGTAGAATACGGGGGTATCTACAATGAGCAGTTCTTC CASSVEYGGIYNEQFF
NA TRBJ1-1 NA TRBV2 TGTGCCAGCAGTGGTACCACAGTGAACACTGAAGCTTTCTTT CASSGTTVNTEAFF
NA TRBJ2-3 NA TRBV5-1 TGCGCCAGCAGCTTCCGACAGGAGAACACAGATACGCAGTATTTT CASSFRQENTDTQYF
NA TRBJ1-1 NA TRBV29-1 TGCAGCGTAGTTGGACACTCTCAAGCTTTCTTT CSVVGHSQAFF
TRBD1 TRBJ2-7 NA TRBV7-8 TGTGCCAGCAGCTTAGGGACAGGGGGTGCCTACGAGCAGTACTTC CASSLGTGGAYEQYF
NA TRBJ1-4 few TRBV4-3 TGCGCCAGCAGCTCAATACTCCCCGGGTCCACAACTAATGAAAAACTGTTTTTT CASSSILPGSTTNEKLFF
NA TRBJ2-7 NA TRBV2 TGTGCCAGCAAGGGGCCTTCCAGCTACGAGCAGTACTTC CASKGPSSYEQYF
TRBD1 TRBJ1-1 NA TRBV5-6 TGTGCCAGCAGTCTCACAGGGGTTCCTGAGGGAGCTTTCTTT CASSLTGVPEGAFF
TRBD1 TRBJ1-5 few TRBV30 TGTGCCTCGCGGACAGGGGGGCATAGCAATCAGCCCCAGCATTTT CASRTGGHSNQPQHF
TRBD1 TRBJ1-5 NA TRBV6-6 TGTGCCAGCAGCACAGGGGGCACTCAGCCCCAGCATTTT CASSTGGTQPQHF
TRBD1 TRBJ2-2 once TRBV23-1 TGCGCCAGCAGCCCGTCGGGACAGGGGGCTAACCCGAACACCGGGGAGCTGTTTTTT CASSPSGQGANPNTGELFF
TRBD1 TRBJ2-3 NA TRBV19 TGTGCCAGTAGAAGGACAGGGTTAGGAGATACGCAGTATTTT CASRRTGLGDTQYF
TRBD2 TRBJ2-3 NA TRBV9 TGTGCCAGCAGCGTAGGGCTAGCGGGGGGAAACACAGATACGCAGTATTTT CASSVGLAGGNTDTQYF
NA TRBJ2-2 NA TRBV25-1 TGTGCCAGCAGCGATCCACAGGGGGGGATCACCGGGGAGCTGTTTTTT CASSDPQGGITGELFF
NA TRBJ1-6 NA TRBV21-1 TGTGCCAGCAGCAAGCAGGAAGTACGGGACAGGGGGCCCGGATCACCCCTCCACTTT CASSKQEVRDRGPGSPLHF
TRBD2 TRBJ2-1 NA TRBV11-1 TGTGCCAGCAGCCGCAGCGGGGGGGCCTGGAATGAGCAGTTCTTC CASSRSGGAWNEQFF
TRBD1 TRBJ2-7 few TRBV19 TGTGCCAGTACCCCCTCGACAGGGGACTACGAGCAGTACTTC CASTPSTGDYEQYF
NA TRBJ2-5 NA TRBV3-1/TRBV3-2 TGTGCCAGCAGCCAAGATTCGGCCGGAGCGGAGACCCAGTACTTC CASSQDSAGAETQYF
TRBD1 TRBJ2-7 NA TRBV7-2 TGTGCCAGCAGCTCAAGACAGGGGGCATGGAACGAGCAGTACTTC CASSSRQGAWNEQYF
NA TRBJ1-1 once TRBV19 TGTGCCAGTTCGGAACAGGGGAACACTGAAGCTTTCTTT CASSEQGNTEAFF
NA TRBJ1-6 few TRBV30 TGTGCCTGGAGTGTACGTGGACTGGGGAATTCACCCCTCCACTTT CAWSVRGLGNSPLHF
NA TRBJ2-7 NA TRBV5-4 TGTGCCAGCACCCCTCTACTTGAGCAGTACTTC CASTPLLEQYF
NA TRBJ2-5 once TRBV9 TGTGCCAGCAGCGTAGGGCAGAAAGAGACCCAGTACTTC CASSVGQKETQYF
NA TRBJ2-4 few TRBV19 TGTGCCAGTAGTTCCCCGGGTACCAAAAACATTCAGTACTTC CASSSPGTKNIQYF
TRBD1 TRBJ1-2 NA TRBV28 TGTGCCAGCAGTTTTGGGAGAGGGCAGGGGGTCTATGGCTACACCTTC CASSFGRGQGVYGYTF
TRBD1 TRBJ1-3 NA TRBV10-3 TGTGCCATCAGTGACCCGACAGGGGCCGGAAACACCATATATTTT CAISDPTGAGNTIYF
TRBD1 TRBJ1-2 NA TRBV27 TGTGCCAGCAGTTTACTCCATCGACAGGGCTCCCACTATGGCTACACCTTC CASSLLHRQGSHYGYTF
TRBD2 TRBJ2-1 NA TRBV7-9 TGTGCCAGCAGCTTAGCCGGGACTAGGGGCAATGAGCAGTTCTTC CASSLAGTRGNEQFF
TRBD1 TRBJ1-2 few TRBV28 TGTGCCAGCAGTTTACCAACAGGGGGGGCTGGCTACACCTTC CASSLPTGGAGYTF
NA TRBJ1-2 NA TRBV19 TGTGCCAGTAGTATAGAAGGACATGACGACTATGGCTACACCTTC CASSIEGHDDYGYTF
NA TRBJ1-1 NA TRBV29-1 TGCAGCGTTGAGGCGGGGGCTCGCACTGAAGCTTTCTTT CSVEAGARTEAFF
TRBD1 TRBJ2-7 NA TRBV30 TGTGCCTGGGGGCACCGGGACAGGGGGATGCACGAGCAGTACTTC CAWGHRDRGMHEQYF
TRBD1 TRBJ2-2 once TRBV19 TGTGCCAGTAAGGGGACGGGGAGACAGGGGGGCACCGGGGAGCTGTTTTTT CASKGTGRQGGTGELFF
TRBD2 TRBJ2-3 once TRBV7-2 TGTGCCAGCAGGATAGCGGGGGGAATCACAGATACGCAGTATTTT CASRIAGGITDTQYF
TRBD2 TRBJ2-3 once TRBV3-1/TRBV3-2 TGTGCCAGCAGCCATGGGACTAGTGGTTCAGATACGCAGTATTTT CASSHGTSGSDTQYF
NA TRBJ1-2 few TRBV7-7 TGTGCTAGCAGCTTGGAGGGAGGCTATGGCTACACCTTC CASSLEGGYGYTF
NA TRBJ2-1 NA TRBV4-3 TGCGCCAGCAGCCAAGAATCGGGGGGCCTTAGAAATGAGCAGTTCTTC CASSQESGGLRNEQFF
NA TRBJ2-1 NA TRBV30 TGTGCCTGGAGTGCCCTATTCAATGAGCAGTTCTTC CAWSALFNEQFF
TRBD2 TRBJ2-3 NA TRBV4-2 TGTGCCAGCAGCCAAGTGATAGCGGGGGGGCGGGGCACAGATACGCAGTATTTT CASSQVIAGGRGTDTQYF
NA TRBJ2-1 NA TRBV9 TGTGCCAGCAGCGTGTTCGGGGGGACATCCTACAATGAGCAGTTCTTC CASSVFGGTSYNEQFF
NA TRBJ2-2 NA TRBV7-3 TGTGCCAGCAGCACGAGTACGGGTGTCGGGGAGCTGTTTTTT CASSTSTGVGELFF
TRBD1 TRBJ2-5 NA TRBV19 TGTGCCAGTAGTATAGCGACAGGGCAAGAGACCCAGTACTTC CASSIATGQETQYF
TRBD1 TRBJ1-3 NA TRBV24-1 TGTGCCACCAGTGAGGCGACAGGGAGAAACACCATATATTTT CATSEATGRNTIYF
NA TRBJ2-5 NA TRBV18 TGTGCCAGCTCACCAGAGGCTGGAGAGACCCAGTACTTC CASSPEAGETQYF
NA TRBJ1-2 NA TRBV11-2 TGTGCCAGCAGCTTTGGGCAGAGCTATGGCTACACCTTC CASSFGQSYGYTF
TRBD1 TRBJ1-2 NA TRBV4-3 TGCGCCAGCAGCCAAGAGTTACAGGGGGGAAACTATGGCTACACCTTC CASSQELQGGNYGYTF
TRBD1 TRBJ2-1 NA TRBV5-5 TGTGCCAGCAGCTTGGGGACAGGAATTCTCAATGAGCAGTTCTTC CASSLGTGILNEQFF
NA TRBJ1-6 NA TRBV5-4 TGTGCCAGCGGAATACAGGGAACTTCACCCCTCCACTTT CASGIQGTSPLHF
NA TRBJ2-7 once TRBV2 TGTGCCAGCAGTGGATTTACGGGGAACGAGCAGTACTTC CASSGFTGNEQYF
NA TRBJ2-2 NA TRBV5-6 TGTGCCAGCAGGAACGGACTCAAATCGAACACCGGGGAGCTGTTTTTT CASRNGLKSNTGELFF